This TCR beta chain came from a study of cytomegalovirus exposure and HLA in healthy donors. Produced via immunoSEQ multiplex PCR; TCRdb's table is partial and in-frame only. Altogether approximately 110,000 clones are present, around nine tenths being singletons, with the ten largest covering roughly 2.2%. Per the germline V gene, CDR1 is KGHSH and CDR2 is LQKENI. V lost 6 bases to trimming and J lost 5 bases, with 7 bases between them. The length of the CDR3 is 11 residues. V and J are TRBV18 and TRBJ2-5, with D unresolved. The sequenced sample was PBMCs. This TCR was recovered from a woman aged 18-30 years in good health and CMV-seronegative. The CDR3 DNA sequence: TGTGCCAGCTCGCCTGAGGAGACCCAGTACTTC. Amino acid sequence: CASSPEETQYF.